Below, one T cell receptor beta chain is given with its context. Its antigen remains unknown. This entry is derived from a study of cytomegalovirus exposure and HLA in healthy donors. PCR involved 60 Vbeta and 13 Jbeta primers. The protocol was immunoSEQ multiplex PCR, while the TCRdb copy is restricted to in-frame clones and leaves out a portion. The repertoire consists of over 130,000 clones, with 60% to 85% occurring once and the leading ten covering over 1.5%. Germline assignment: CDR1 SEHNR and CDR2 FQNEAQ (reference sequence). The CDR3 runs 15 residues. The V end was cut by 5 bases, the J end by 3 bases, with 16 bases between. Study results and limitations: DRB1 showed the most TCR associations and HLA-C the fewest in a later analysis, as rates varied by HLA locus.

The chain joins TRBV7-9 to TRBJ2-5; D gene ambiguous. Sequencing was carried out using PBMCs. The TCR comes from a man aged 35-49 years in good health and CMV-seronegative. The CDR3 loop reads CASSRFTLREETQYF. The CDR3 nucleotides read TGTGCCAGCAGCCGCTTCACCTTAAGAGAAGAGACCCAGTACTTC. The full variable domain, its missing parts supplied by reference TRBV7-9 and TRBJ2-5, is DTGVSQNPRHKITKRGQNVTFRCDPISEHNRLYWYRQTLGQGPEFLTYFQNEAQLEKSRLLSDRFSAERPKGSFSTLEIQRTEQGDSAMYLCASSRFTLREETQYFGPGTRLLVL.